These 7 T cell receptor beta chains were all obtained from the same sample, sequenced in a study of T cell repertoires in cytomegalovirus infection. One entry per CDR3 protein, called by TCRdb with MiXCR from the reads. The sample consists of 150,000 to 200,000 distinct CDR3 sequences, approximately 9.7% of them appearing once. Sample: PBMCs. The receptors come from a human donor in good health (CMV status not recorded). Some clones in this sample may be carry-over from other donors' samples.

In its sample, this clonotype was seen many times. The chain joins TRBV12-3 or TRBV12-4 to TRBJ1-1; maybe TRBD1 (5 bases). V was cut by 1 base and J by 6 bases, with 15 bases left in between. The CDR3 has 15 residues. The CDR3 DNA sequence: TGTGCCAGCAGTTTAGAGGGGACTGCTGTGGCTGAAGCTTTCTTT. Its protein product is CASSLEGTAVAEAFF.

The chain joins TRBV5-6 to TRBJ1-3; 11 positions match TRBD1. This CDR3 is built from 18 residues. Per the germline V gene, CDR1 is SGHDT and CDR2 is YYEEEE. J lost 0 bases, V lost 4 bases, and 9 bases had no gene match. CDR3 protein: CASSPGTGGTNSGNTIYF. CDR3 sequence (DNA): TGTGCCAGCAGCCCCGGGACAGGGGGTACGAACTCTGGAAACACCATATATTTT.

This clonotype was seen just once. The chain carries TRBV7-9 and TRBJ2-6; tentative D call: TRBD1 (6 bases). V lost 0 bases to trimming and J lost 4 bases, with 10 bases between them. Germline CDR1 reads SEHNR; CDR2 reads FQNEAQ (reference sequence). This CDR3 spans 16 amino acids. The CDR3 nucleotides read TGTGCCAGCAGCTTAGCGGGGGCTGTGGGGGCCAACGTCCTGACTTTC. As protein: CASSLAGAVGANVLTF.

At least ten counts were recorded for this clonotype. The chain uses TRBV12-3 or TRBV12-4 and TRBJ1-1; D not resolved. The ends were cut back, 3 bases at V and 1 base at J, with 6 bases in the middle. CDR3 size: 13 residues. The CDR3 sequence is CASSFGENTEAFF. In nucleotides, the CDR3 is TGTGCCAGCAGTTTCGGGGAGAACACTGAAGCTTTCTTT.

The count of this clonotype is one. A read error may account for a junction end that differs from germline. The chain combines TRBV7-4 with TRBJ2-1; 12 bases align to TRBD2. The CDR3 covers 14 residues. Germline assignment: CDR1 SGHVT and CDR2 SQSDAQ. The CDR3 DNA reads as TGTGCCAGCCTACTAGCGGGGGGAAACAATGAGCAGGTCTTC. Protein sequence: CASLLAGGNNEQVF. The full variable domain, rest sourced from reference TRBV7-4 and TRBJ2-1, is GAGVSQSPRYKVAKRGRDVALRCDSISGHVTLYWYRQTLGQGSEVLTYSQSDAQRDKSGRPSGRFSAERPERSVSTLKIQRTEQGDSAVYLCASLLAGGNNEQVFGPGTRLTVL.

This clonotype was seen many times. J is TRBJ1-1 and V is TRBV20-1; D not resolved. This CDR3 contains 16 residues. Trimming removed 0 bases at V and 0 bases at J, with 14 bases between. Per the germline V gene, CDR1 is DFQATT and CDR2 is SNEGSKA (reference sequence). In nucleotides, the CDR3 is TGCAGTGCTAGAGATGCGTCGGGCGCCTTGAACACTGAAGCTTTCTTT. Encoded protein: CSARDASGALNTEAFF.

The chain has TRBV19 and TRBJ2-1; 7 positions agree with TRBD2. J lost 6 bases, V lost 7 bases, and 6 bases had no gene match. Germline V gene sequence: CDR1 LNHDA, CDR2 SQIVND (reference sequence). CDR3 length: 13 residues. The CDR3 reads CASTAGATNEQFF. The DNA for the CDR3 is TGTGCCAGTACCGCGGGAGCGACCAATGAGCAGTTCTTC.